The 18 T cell receptor beta chains below were found in one sample sequenced in a study of post-analysis software for immune sequencing data. Study results and caveats: About five TRBV segments were more frequent in patients than controls; TRBV5-6, TRBV5-1 and TRBV20-1 belonged to this group.

Libraries were made from TCR beta cDNA, and they carried unique molecular identifiers. Via MiXCR, TCRdb re-called the PCR reads, giving one row per CDR3 protein. The sample records 700,000 to 900,000 distinct CDR3 sequences, around 45% being singletons. Antigens of these TCRs are unknown. The sequenced sample was blood. Source of these receptors: a girl under 18 with multiple sclerosis.

V usage is TRBV7-2 and J usage is TRBJ2-3, with 10 bases that match TRBD2. The CDR3 is 16 amino acids. Germline V gene data show CDR1 as SGHTA and CDR2 as FQGNSA. V lost 5 bases to trimming and J lost 3 bases; unmatched junction nucleotides: 8. CDR3 amino acids: CASSLEASGSTDTQYF. CDR3 bases: TGTGCCAGCAGCCTAGAGGCTAGCGGGAGTACAGATACGCAGTATTTT.

V usage is TRBV19 and J usage is TRBJ2-5; D remains unclear. From germline, CDR1 is LNHDA and CDR2 SQIVND (reference sequence). The CDR3 runs to 11 residues. Trimming stripped 3 bases from V and 5 bases from J, with 4 bases between. CDR3 DNA sequence: TGTGCCAGTAGTATCGCGGAGACCCAGTACTTC. It specifies CASSIAETQYF.

The chain is built from TRBV18 and TRBJ1-2, with D possibly matching TRBD1 (5 bases). The CDR3 totals 13 residues. With 6 bases removed from V and 4 bases from J, the gap between germline ends came to 12 bases. Germline CDR1 reads KGHSH; CDR2 reads LQKENI. The DNA for the CDR3 is TGTGCCAGCTCGCCGACAGAGGGCTATGGCTACACCTTC. Translating gives CASSPTEGYGYTF.

The chain links TRBV6-6 to TRBJ2-7; the match to TRBD2 covers 7 bases. CDR3 length: 15 amino acids. J was trimmed by 3 bases and V by 2 bases; bases with no gene match: 7. Per the germline V gene, CDR1 is MNHNY and CDR2 is SVGAGI (reference sequence). The CDR3 DNA reads as TGTGCCAGCAGTTACCCTGGGACGGGGGGCTACGAGCAGTACTTC. Translation gives CASSYPGTGGYEQYF.

This clonotype has a handful of counts. The gene calls are TRBV29-1 and TRBJ2-7; possible D gene TRBD1, 6 bases. V lost 7 bases and J lost 10, with 29 bases in between. The CDR3 covers 15 residues. Germline V gives CDR1 SQVTM, CDR2 ANQGSEA. CDR3 sequence (DNA): TGCAGCGCGGGAAGATACGGGACAAAGCAAGAGGCCCAGTACTTC. Protein product: CSAGRYGTKQEAQYF.

J is TRBJ2-1 and V is TRBV29-1; 12 bases line up with TRBD2. This CDR3 is built from 17 residues. Losses at the gene ends were 0 bases for V and 9 bases for J; bases not matched to a gene: 12. Germline V CDR1 and CDR2: SQVTM, ANQGSEA. CDR3 nucleotide sequence: TGCAGCGTTGAAGATTCGGCTAGCGGGAGGGCCTGGAGTGAGCAGTTCTTC. Translating gives CSVEDSASGRAWSEQFF.

This clonotype showed up just a few times. The chain carries TRBV6-1 and TRBJ2-7; D ambiguous. Deletions cut 8 bases from V and 2 bases from J, with 22 bases between. CDR1 and CDR2 (germline): MNHNS, SASEGT. The CDR3 is 16 amino acids. CDR3 protein: CASCKSFSRTAYEQYF. DNA for the CDR3: TGTGCCAGCTGTAAGAGCTTTTCACGGACGGCCTACGAGCAGTACTTC.

The CDR3 coding sequence is TGTGCCACCCGACTAGATTTCCCGTTCTTC. Its translation is CATRLDFPFF. The chain is built from TRBV6-1 and TRBJ2-1; maybe TRBD2 (6 bases). Germline-derived CDR1 and CDR2 are MNHNS and SASEGT. Trimming removed 10 bases at V and 15 bases at J, with 16 bases between. The CDR3 is 10 residues long.

This chain links TRBV6-5 with TRBJ2-1; 7 bases align to TRBD2. The CDR3 sequence is 15 residues long. CDR1 MNHEY and CDR2 SVGAGI come from the germline V gene. Unmatched junction bases numbered 10, after V lost 7 bases and J lost 4 bases. In DNA, the CDR3 is TGTGCCAGCACCCACGTCCCTAGCGGATACAATGAGCAGTTCTTC. Protein sequence: CASTHVPSGYNEQFF.

This clonotype occurred a few times. The chain is built from TRBV29-1 and TRBJ2-7; 7 bases match TRBD2. The V gene end was trimmed by 6 bases and the J gene end by 2 bases; junction bases not matched to a gene: 10. Germline V gives CDR1 SQVTM, CDR2 ANQGSEA. The CDR3 totals 14 residues. The CDR3, as DNA: TGCAGCGTCGACGCCCCAGGGACTACCTACGAGCAGTACTTC. Amino acid sequence: CSVDAPGTTYEQYF.

The chain combines TRBV3-1 with TRBJ2-1, with no clear D. Germline V gives CDR1 LGHDT, CDR2 YNNKEL (reference sequence). Trimming cost V 0 bases and J 7 bases, with 16 bases left between them. The CDR3 consists of 16 residues. Written as DNA, the CDR3 is TGTGCCAGCAGCCAAGATCTGGGCGGCAACGGGAATGAGCAGTTCTTC. Its translation is CASSQDLGGNGNEQFF.

The gene calls are TRBV21-1 and TRBJ2-4; TRBD1 is taken as the D call from the table, unchecked against the DNA. The better agreement between TRBJ2-5 and the DNA end casts doubt on the J call. TRBV21-1 counts as a pseudogene. CDR3 length: 13 amino acids. This CDR3 is CANSSQGRETQYF. CDR3 nucleotide sequence: TGTGCCAACAGCTCACAGGGAAGGGAGACCCAGTACTTC.

The chain recombines TRBV20-1 with TRBJ1-2; D gene ambiguous. Trimming left V 5 bases short and J 5 bases short, with 3 bases between. This CDR3 region has 9 residues. Germline V gene data show CDR1 as DFQATT and CDR2 as SNEGSKA (reference sequence). CDR3 residues: CSALYGYTF. The CDR3 DNA is TGCAGTGCTCTATATGGCTACACCTTC.

Comment on this clonotype: At one boundary the junction diverges from the germline segment, which might be a read error. The chain employs TRBV3-1 and TRBJ2-7, with D perhaps assigned TRBD1 or TRBD2 (6 bases each). Germline assignment: CDR1 LGHDT and CDR2 YNNKEL (reference sequence). The CDR3 has 17 amino acids. In DNA, the CDR3 is TGTGCCGGCAGCCAAGAGGTGTTGTCGGGGGACAACTACGAGCAGTACTTC. Its translation is CAGSQEVLSGDNYEQYF.

The gene calls are TRBV6-6 and TRBJ1-1; D uncertain. The ends were cut back, 6 bases at V and 8 bases at J, with 13 bases in the middle. This CDR3 spans 12 amino acids. Germline values: CDR1 MNHNY, CDR2 SVGAGI (reference sequence). The chain's CDR3 is CASRSDGGEAFF. The CDR3 region has the DNA TGTGCCAGCAGATCGGACGGAGGCGAAGCTTTCTTT.

This clonotype was observed a single time. The V gene is TRBV12-3 or TRBV12-4, the J gene TRBJ2-1, with 9 bases that match TRBD2. This CDR3 has 13 residues. With 9 bases clipped from V and 4 bases from J, the junction kept 4 bases outside the gene matches. In DNA form, the CDR3 reads TGTGCCAGTTTAGCGGGAGTGTACAATGAGCAGTTCTTC. Translated, it gives CASLAGVYNEQFF.

The chain couples TRBV28 to TRBJ2-1; possibly TRBD1 for D (7 bases). V lost 6 bases and J lost 10, with 13 bases in between. The V gene's germline CDR1 is MDHEN and CDR2 SYDVKM. The CDR3 has 12 amino acids. The CDR3, as DNA: TGTGCCAGCAGGGAGGGGGCACGAGAGCAGTTCTTC. Residues: CASREGAREQFF.

This chain connects TRBV30 to TRBJ2-3; D tentatively reads TRBD1 or TRBD2 (5 bases each). Germline CDR1 GTSNPN, CDR2 SVGIG (reference sequence). Between the trimmed V and J ends, which lost 6 bases and 4 bases, there was a span of 17 bases. The CDR3 length is 14 residues. CDR3 amino acids: CACTAVEGPDTQYF. The CDR3 bases are TGTGCCTGTACAGCGGTAGAGGGACCAGATACGCAGTATTTT.